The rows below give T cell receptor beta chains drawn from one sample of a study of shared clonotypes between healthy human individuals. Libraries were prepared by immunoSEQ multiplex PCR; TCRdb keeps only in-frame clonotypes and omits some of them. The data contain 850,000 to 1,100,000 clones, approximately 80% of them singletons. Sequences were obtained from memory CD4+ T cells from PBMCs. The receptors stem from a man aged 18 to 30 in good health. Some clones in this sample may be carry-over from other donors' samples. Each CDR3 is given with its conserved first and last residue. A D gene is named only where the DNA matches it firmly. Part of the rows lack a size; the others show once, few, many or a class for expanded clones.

CASSSWGGQPQGPYGYTF,TGTGCCAGCAGCTCCTGGGGGGGACAGCCCCAAGGCCCCTATGGCTACACCTTC,TRBJ1-2,TRBD1,.,TRBV5-6
CASSQVLLAGASNEQFF,TGTGCCAGCAGCCAAGTACTGCTAGCGGGAGCGTCCAATGAGCAGTTCTTC,TRBJ2-1,TRBD2,.,TRBV4-2
CASSLVGGGGNYGYTF,TGTGCCAGCAGCTTGGTTGGTGGCGGGGGGAATTATGGCTACACCTTC,TRBJ1-2,.,.,TRBV5-6
CASRPYTSGSYNEQFF,TGTGCCAGCAGGCCGTATACTAGCGGTTCCTACAATGAGCAGTTCTTC,TRBJ2-1,TRBD2,.,TRBV28
CASSPGHGDSNQPQHF,TGCGCCAGCAGCCCAGGACACGGGGATAGCAATCAGCCCCAGCATTTT,TRBJ1-5,.,few,TRBV5-1
CASSQHYGTSGRGNEQYF,TGCGCCAGCAGCCAACACTACGGGACTAGCGGGAGGGGTAACGAGCAGTACTTC,TRBJ2-7,TRBD2,.,TRBV4-1
CSAAGTGVHEQYF,TGCAGCGCCGCCGGGACAGGGGTCCACGAGCAGTACTTC,TRBJ2-7,TRBD1,.,TRBV29-1
CASSKQGNAGNQPQHF,TGTGCCAGCTCAAAACAGGGGAACGCAGGCAATCAGCCCCAGCATTTT,TRBJ1-5,TRBD1,once,TRBV18
CASSPQAAQSSYNEQFF,TGTGCCAGCAGCCCACAGGCGGCGCAGAGCTCCTACAATGAGCAGTTCTTC,TRBJ2-1,.,.,TRBV11-3
CASSLFDGYTF,TGCGCCAGCAGCTTGTTCGATGGCTACACCTTC,TRBJ1-2,.,few,TRBV5-1
CASSEARSPRGTGELFF,TGTGCCAGCAGTGAAGCTCGGTCCCCGCGGGGCACCGGGGAGCTGTTTTTT,TRBJ2-2,.,.,TRBV2
CASSLGFDNSPLHF,TGTGCCAGCAGCTTAGGATTTGATAATTCACCCCTCCACTTT,TRBJ1-6,.,.,TRBV7-9
CASSLGQGKNTEAFF,TGTGCCAGCAGCTTAGGACAGGGAAAGAACACTGAAGCTTTCTTT,TRBJ1-1,TRBD1,.,TRBV7-9
CASSFPFLGREGDEQYF,TGTGCCAGCAGCTTCCCCTTTCTAGGGCGGGAGGGTGACGAGCAGTACTTC,TRBJ2-7,TRBD2,.,TRBV28
CASSLYGDYGYTF,TGTGCCAGCAGTTTATACGGGGACTATGGCTACACCTTC,TRBJ1-2,.,.,TRBV28
CASSLVSSSYNEQFF,TGCGCCAGCAGCTTGGTGAGTAGCTCCTACAATGAGCAGTTCTTC,TRBJ2-1,.,.,TRBV5-1
CASSPRTGNGIQYF,TGTGCCAGCAGCCCCCGGACAGGGAACGGCATTCAGTACTTC,TRBJ2-4,TRBD1,.,TRBV6-5
CASSPARGLAGPEQYF,TGTGCCAGCAGCCCGGCGAGGGGACTAGCGGGTCCCGAGCAGTACTTC,TRBJ2-7,TRBD2,.,TRBV5-6
CASRRGQGMMDEQYF,TGTGCCAGCAGGAGGGGACAGGGCATGATGGACGAGCAGTACTTC,TRBJ2-7,TRBD1,.,TRBV2
CASSTRASYEQYF,TGCGCCAGCAGCACCAGGGCCTCCTACGAGCAGTACTTC,TRBJ2-7,.,.,TRBV5-1
CASSVVADSYNEQFF,TGTGCCAGCAGCGTCGTGGCGGACTCCTACAATGAGCAGTTCTTC,TRBJ2-1,.,.,TRBV9
CASSPATHRPALQETQYF,TGTGCCAGCTCACCAGCAACTCATAGACCGGCCCTACAAGAGACCCAGTACTTC,TRBJ2-5,.,once,TRBV18